This T cell receptor beta chain was retrieved from a study of Graves' ophthalmopathy and Graves' hyperthyroidism. Study results and limitations: Most thyroid clonotypes expanded beyond 0.001 frequency were also found in blood.

This clonotype came up many times. Antigen unknown. For repertoire sequencing, the TCR beta CDR3 regions were amplified from RNA transcripts. After a first-round RT-PCR with HTBI primers, a second-round multiplex PCR was run. TCRdb passed the multiplex PCR reads through MiXCR, listing each CDR3 protein once. Among over 500,000 distinct CDR3 sequences listed, 20% to 25% were seen once. The CDR3 is 16 residues long. V was clipped by 6 bases and J by 4 bases, with 24 bases between them. Germline loops: CDR1 DFQATT, CDR2 SNEGSKA (reference sequence). Hyperthyroidism cases were recent diagnoses of under 2 months' duration in people aged 18 to 65. PBMCs were isolated from a 10 ml sample of fresh peripheral blood.

The rearrangement joins TRBV20-1 to TRBJ1-2; tentatively, D is TRBD1 (5 bases). Material: peripheral blood. This TCR was sampled from a woman between 18 and 29 years old with stable Graves' hyperthyroidism. Some clones in this sample may be carry-over from other donors' samples. This CDR3 reads CSAEWKAEGHGYGYTF. Written as DNA, the CDR3 is TGCAGTGCCGAGTGGAAGGCCGAGGGGCATGGCTATGGCTACACCTTC.